These T cell receptor beta chains were read from a single sample in a study of identical twins. TCRdb re-called the 5' RACE reads with MiXCR, one entry per CDR3 protein. Counted here are 450,000 to 650,000 distinct CDR3 sequences, roughly 15% occurring once; the ten biggest clones make up around 0.4%. A further study also used this sample, focusing on yellow fever vaccine responses in identical twins.

Sequences were obtained from CD4+ T cells sorted from blood. These receptors all stem from a woman between 18 and 29 years old in good health. The CDR3 runs from the conserved cysteine through the conserved F or W. The order of the fields is D gene, V gene, J gene, clone size, CDR3 DNA, CDR3 protein. A D gene is named only where the DNA matches it firmly. Size values are once, few and many counts, or a class for expanded clones, and some rows have none.

D: .; V: TRBV4-1; J: TRBJ2-2; size: .; DNA: TGCGCCAGCTCAGCGTCATGGACCGGGGAGCTGTTTTTT; CDR3: CASSASWTGELFF
D: .; V: TRBV5-1; J: TRBJ2-7; size: few; DNA: TGCGCCAGCAGCTTGGCCTGGGGAGCAGGGGAGCAGTACTTC; CDR3: CASSLAWGAGEQYF
D: TRBD1; V: TRBV27; J: TRBJ1-1; size: few; DNA: TGTGCCAGCAGTACAAAACAGGGGAGATTCTCTGAAGCTTTCTTT; CDR3: CASSTKQGRFSEAFF
D: .; V: TRBV5-5; J: TRBJ2-3; size: .; DNA: TGTGCCAGCAGCTTGATGGCGGCTAGCGCAGATACGCAGTATTTT; CDR3: CASSLMAASADTQYF
D: .; V: TRBV3-1; J: TRBJ1-6; size: .; DNA: TGTGCCAGCAGCCCGACAGGATCACCCCTCCACTTT; CDR3: CASSPTGSPLHF
D: .; V: TRBV6-5; J: TRBJ1-1; size: .; DNA: TGTGCCAGCAGTTACAATGTGGACAGCAACACTGAAGCTTTCTTT; CDR3: CASSYNVDSNTEAFF
D: TRBD2; V: TRBV6-5; J: TRBJ2-1; size: few; DNA: TGTGCCAGCAGTTCGCTGACTAGCGGGGGAGACAATGAGCAGTTCTTC; CDR3: CASSSLTSGGDNEQFF
D: TRBD1; V: TRBV6-2/TRBV6-3; J: TRBJ2-3; size: .; DNA: TGTGCCAGCAGTTCGCGACAGGGCCACACAGATACGCAGTATTTT; CDR3: CASSSRQGHTDTQYF
D: TRBD2; V: TRBV25-1; J: TRBJ2-7; size: many; DNA: TGTGCCAGCAGTGAATCGGGGACTAGCGGGCGCCGTGAATACGAGCAGTACTTC; CDR3: CASSESGTSGRREYEQYF
D: TRBD1; V: TRBV5-1; J: TRBJ2-3; size: many; DNA: TGCGCCAGCGCCGGGACAGGACGAAGCACAGATACGCAGTATTTT; CDR3: CASAGTGRSTDTQYF
D: .; V: TRBV28; J: TRBJ2-2; size: few; DNA: TGTGCCAGCAGTAGGACGTCTGACGTGCGGGAGCTGTTTTTT; CDR3: CASSRTSDVRELFF
D: .; V: TRBV29-1; J: TRBJ2-4; size: .; DNA: TGCAGCGTGGGGGACACCAGCGGAAACATTCAGTACTTC; CDR3: CSVGDTSGNIQYF
D: .; V: TRBV29-1; J: TRBJ2-4; size: .; DNA: TGCAGCGTTGAGTGGTCCACCCTTCAGTACTTC; CDR3: CSVEWSTLQYF
D: .; V: TRBV5-1; J: TRBJ2-5; size: .; DNA: TGCGCCAGCAGACCGCCTCAAGTAGTGGAGACCCAGTACTTC; CDR3: CASRPPQVVETQYF
D: .; V: TRBV18; J: TRBJ1-1; size: few; DNA: TGTGCCAGCTCACTCCGGGCCCAGAACACTGAAGCTTTCTTT; CDR3: CASSLRAQNTEAFF
D: .; V: TRBV4-1; J: TRBJ1-3; size: .; DNA: TGCGCCAGCAGCCAAACCCGGCGAGGGGGCTCTGGAAACACCATATATTTT; CDR3: CASSQTRRGGSGNTIYF
D: TRBD1; V: TRBV12-3/TRBV12-4; J: TRBJ2-3; size: few; DNA: TGTGCCAGCTCCGGGACAGGGTTCACAGATACGCAGTATTTT; CDR3: CASSGTGFTDTQYF
D: .; V: TRBV20-1; J: TRBJ2-6; size: few; DNA: TGCTGTGCTAGAGCTCCGGACAGGGAGGGGATAGCTGGGGCCAACGTCCTGACTTTC; CDR3: CCARAPDREGIAGANVLTF
D: .; V: TRBV10-3; J: TRBJ1-2; size: few; DNA: TGTGCCATTAGGCCGGCAGGGCGAGGTATAGGCTACACCTTC; CDR3: CAIRPAGRGIGYTF
D: TRBD2; V: TRBV7-8; J: TRBJ2-3; size: .; DNA: TGTGCCAGCAGCTTCGGTAGCGGGATGACAGATACGCAGTATTTT; CDR3: CASSFGSGMTDTQYF
D: TRBD1; V: TRBV7-9; J: TRBJ1-1; size: many; DNA: TGTGCCAGCAGCCAGGGGGGCACTGAAGCTTTCTTT; CDR3: CASSQGGTEAFF
D: .; V: TRBV7-2; J: TRBJ1-2; size: few; DNA: TGTGCCAGCAGCCCAATTCAGGGGATGGGCTATGGCTACACCTTC; CDR3: CASSPIQGMGYGYTF